Here is one T cell receptor beta chain with its context. The antigen remains undetermined. Per the germline V gene, CDR1 is MDHEN and CDR2 is SYDVKM. The CDR3 totals 15 residues. Trimming removed 6 bases at V and 11 bases at J, with 25 bases between. Vbeta (60) and Jbeta (13) primers were used in the PCR. Per the original methods: Some 9.9 million shared chains were among 80 million or so unique TCR beta chains counted in a later analysis. Profiled with immunoSEQ multiplex PCR; TCRdb holds only in-frame clones, not every one. That table gives V, J and clone size, and the DNA gave D and trimming. The sample holds approximately 150,000 clones; roughly 80% are singletons and the top ten take less than 9%. The data belong to a study of cytomegalovirus exposure and HLA in healthy donors. Notes on the study in general: Researchers left out some V segments, among them TRBV6-2 and TRBV6-3, as indistinguishable.

The sequence came from a young man in good health and CMV-seropositive. The sample consisted of PBMCs. The rearrangement uses TRBV28 and TRBJ1-1; D remains ambiguous. As DNA, the CDR3 is TGTGCCAGCAGCGTGCTAAGTGGGCACTTAATAGACGCTTTCTTT. Protein: CASSVLSGHLIDAFF.